This T cell receptor (beta chain) is from a study of cytomegalovirus exposure and HLA in healthy donors (dated 2017 in TCRdb). About the full investigation: An earlier analysis of several hundred of the donors reported about 280 Gb of sequence data and 95 million to 130 million unique TCR beta sequences obtained from roughly 180 million T cells. Rather than drawing on any new phenotypic data, the later analysis identified candidate immune exposures from TCR beta sequences and the way those sequences occurred across donors. In a later genetic analysis, genome-wide SNP genotypes for about 60% of the 666 donors were used, and that subset was treated as a discovery cohort. Of the 350 to 450 genotyped donors, over 80% were placed in the genetic ancestry cluster associated with self-reported Caucasian donors. Along with the approximately 650-subject first cohort, a separate validation cohort of over a hundred different subjects was used. Several DR-DQ haplotypes were treated as single units for association and clustering because of strong linkage in the cohort. Both class I and class II loci were covered by HLA typing, at four-digit resolution. All discovery cohort repertoires had been generated using a single sequencing platform. The study profiled the T cell repertoires of fewer than 850 subjects by immunosequencing and related them to cytomegalovirus serostatus. High-throughput TCR immunosequencing, statistical association of individual TCRs with disease status, and machine learning were combined to predict cytomegalovirus infection status. A later analysis re-examined previously published TCR beta repertoires from about 670 donors and added high-resolution HLA genotyping to investigate patterns of TCR occurrence. To decide whether each TCR beta V gene segment behaved as functional or pseudogenic, an earlier analysis of nearly 600 of the donors relied on high-throughput TCR beta sequencing. Donor age, sex, ethnicity and CMV serostatus were collected together with the repertoire data. Typing coverage differed by locus: A, B, C, DRB1 and DQB1 were typed in roughly 629-640 donors, DQA1 in about 510, DPA1 in approximately 600, and DPB1 in 450 to 480. Approximately 310 gigabases of sequencing data and around 87 million unique TCR sequences were included in an early release covering about 600 HLA-typed donors. On average, about 200,000 unique TCR beta nucleotide sequences were sequenced per donor among 398 genotyped donors of the cohort, with about 17% of those sequences being non-productive. The study aimed to test whether signatures of past pathogen exposure could be identified by cataloging public T cell receptors.

The germline V gene (reference sequence) provides CDR1 SGHKS and CDR2 YYEKEE. Trimming at the junction amounts to 1 base on V and 5 bases on J, and the germline ends lie 16 bases apart. The CDR3 has 15 amino acids, counting the end cysteine and phenylalanine. Left in the record is the CDR3 DNA by itself, 45 bases read in frame from the first base. What the research found in general, with its limitations: An earlier analysis of 587 of the donors showed that most TCR beta V segments appeared in productive rearrangements either about 90% or about 30% of the time, which broadly matched IMGT annotations. CMV serostatus was the only immune exposure information available for the cohort. Across donors, most TCR sequences were observed very rarely, whereas some public TCRs were present in many individuals. According to a later genetic analysis, donors in an Asian-associated ancestry cluster had fewer N-insertions in productive TCRs than the approximately 670-donor mean. Linkage disequilibrium might explain the correlated functional status among segregating V segments, but an unknown experimental factor could not be excluded. Because HLA typing was missing for some donors at each locus, association tests included only the typed subset. Strong co-occurrence of HLA alleles, especially DR and DQ, made assigning TCR associations to individual alleles difficult. A total of fewer than 200 TCR beta chains were listed by the study as associated with cytomegalovirus. An association between a missense DCLRE1C variant and V-gene and J-gene trimming of TCR beta chains was found in a later genetic analysis and replicated in an independent cohort. A group of highly shared sequence variants was considered likely to be a technical artifact of the sequencing pipeline. According to a later analysis, TCR association rates differed among HLA loci, with DRB1 alleles showing the most associated TCRs and HLA-C alleles showing the fewest. The 87-base-pair reads could not distinguish some IMGT-functional V segments, including TRBV6-2 and TRBV6-3, so those segments were excluded. Sequencing depth was assumed to be roughly uniform across donors in the presence/absence analyses, though that assumption may not hold. According to the authors, the approach could potentially be generalized to other disease states and immunological phenotypes. A few of the identified cytomegalovirus-associated TCR beta chains were confirmed in vitro to be specific for cytomegalovirus antigens. In this cohort, only TCR beta chains were sequenced, and detectable features were limited by the absence of alpha or paired-chain data. In both the original and validation cohorts, the classifier was reported to diagnose cytomegalovirus status with high specificity and sensitivity. A later analysis found that most CMV-associated TCR beta chains appeared HLA-restricted, with HLA associations seemingly driven largely by CMV exposure. In a later analysis, over 15,000 TCR beta sequences were associated with specific HLA alleles at a false discovery rate of 0.05. A further reported finding was that TCR beta sequences accurately predicted the HLA-A and HLA-B alleles for most subjects in the first cohort. A later analysis found that HLA-associated TCR beta chains were more clonally expanded and had lower generation probabilities than equally common non-associated chains. A later analysis reported that several top co-occurrence clusters appeared linked to parvovirus B19, influenza, CMV and Epstein-Barr virus. The earlier analysis of 587 of the donors excluded fewer than 20 rarely observed V segments, including chromosome 9 orphons, because counts were too low.

A word on this clone: This receptor's antigen is unknown. Within one base of it there is no much larger clone, and no base qualities were kept.

The cohort comprised approximately 700 healthy bone marrow donors. All cohort members were sampled while nominally healthy, although unrecorded immune exposures were likely present. CMV serostatus was recorded as positive for 250 to 300 and negative for about half of the roughly 700 cohort members, whereas no CMV serostatus was recorded for the donor in question. A peripheral blood sample was collected from each donor, and TCR beta sequencing was performed on peripheral blood mononuclear cells. Genomic DNA was extracted from the blood cell samples with the Qiagen DNeasy Blood Extraction Kit. Library preparation employed the immunoSEQ multiplex PCR assay. For the multiplex PCR, a mixture combining 60 forward primers for TCR Vbeta segments and 13 reverse primers for TCR Jbeta segments was used. Amplification of the CDR3 region of rearranged TCR beta genes was performed with a multiplex PCR assay on genomic DNA. On the Illumina HiSeq System, the amplified TCR beta libraries were sequenced as 87-base-pair reads. As for the authors' bioinformatics: Across the 500 to 750 repertoires, a later analysis counted 78 million or so unique TCR beta chains, approximately 12 million of which were shared by at least two donors. A nearest-neighbor algorithm error-corrected the raw reads and collapsed the reads into unique sequences, merging closely related sequences to remove PCR and sequencing errors. V, D and J gene segments were assigned by aligning CDR3 sequences to IMGT reference sequences. Each retained sequence needed at least a six-nucleotide match to both a V gene segment and a J gene segment. Rearrangements were called productive when the CDR3 lacked stop codons and stayed in frame with V and J; all others were non-productive. Following IMGT convention, CDR3 was defined as the stretch from the second conserved V-encoded cysteine to the conserved J-encoded phenylalanine. In an earlier analysis of roughly 610 of the donors, sequences lacking an unambiguous match to a single V gene segment were excluded. In an earlier analysis of a few hundred of the donors, a V segment was called functional when productive rearrangements were above 56.7%, and segregating when the standard deviation between donors exceeded 5%. A statistical classification framework was built to diagnose cytomegalovirus status from the catalog of TCR beta chain sequences. A later analysis assigned V and J genes by comparing TCR nucleotide sequences with IMGT/GENE-DB human TR gene sequences. The TCRdist pipeline was used in a later analysis to assign CDR3 sequences and most-parsimonious VDJ recombination scenarios. In a later analysis, every TCR beta chain was defined by the combination of its CDR3 amino acid sequence and its V-gene family, and reads without a unique V-gene family were dropped. A later analysis removed nearly 600 highly shared, low-generation-probability nucleotide sequences to deal with suspected cross-contamination and a sequencing artifact. In a later analysis, a clonal expansion index for each public chain was calculated from normalized within-repertoire ranks of inferred template counts. A later analysis computed generation probabilities with a VDJ recombination model fitted to out-of-frame rearrangements, and checked the results against IGoR. In a later analysis, hypergeometric tests were used to score TCR-TCR, TCR-HLA and TCR-CMV co-occurrence, with a repertoire-size bias correction applied to TCR pairs. In a later analysis, false discovery rates were estimated by permuting HLA or CMV assignments 20 times. In a later analysis, co-occurring TCRs were grouped with DBSCAN, and TCRdist sequence similarity was added when clustering was performed within HLA-allele-positive subsets. Repertoires with fewer than 30,000 or more than 120,000 public chains were left out of co-occurrence clustering, as were about 5 repertoires with anomalous nucleotide sharing. TCRdb stores this immuneACCESS table with in-frame sequences only. Part of the clones is absent; in the studies checked, under half of the shortfall reflects unresolved V genes, and no reason is known for the rest. The D gene and trimming were derived from the DNA, and the V and J assignments and clone size from that table. The sample has approximately 120,000 clones on record, 74% of them singletons. The top ten clones comprise approximately 1.9% of the sample.

The chain is encoded by TRBV5-5 joined to TRBJ2-7; TRBD2 might be the D gene, on 6 matching bases. Sequencing input: PBMCs. The sequence was obtained from a human donor in good health. CDR3 sequence: CASSLRGESYHEQYF. The DNA is as follows: TGTGCCAGCAGCTTGCGCGGGGAGAGCTACCACGAGCAGTACTTC.